This T cell receptor (beta chain) came from a study of blood T cell repertoires in COVID-19. Study-wide background: Donors in the United States, Italy and Spain gave samples during acute or convalescent COVID-19. In each case, the material was cDNA or gDNA derived from T cells, B-cell-depleted T cells, or PBMCs.

Trimming removed 6 bases from V and 8 bases from J; junction bases left unmatched: 14. Germline CDR1 is MDHEN and CDR2 is SYDVKM. This CDR3 has 16 residues. Sequenced by immunoSEQ multiplex PCR; TCRdb stores in-frame clones only, minus some. The table lists 63,000 or so clones, 80% to 90% of them singletons, with 9.2% in the top ten. Source material: peripheral blood. The TCR sequence derives from a human donor in a cohort sampled during active COVID-19. This rearrangement joins TRBV28 to TRBJ2-1; 9 bases fit TRBD1. Here the CDR3 reads CASSSFLDRGFHEQFF. CDR3 in DNA: TGTGCCAGCAGCTCTTTCCTGGACAGGGGTTTCCATGAGCAGTTCTTC.